This passage covers 25 T cell receptor beta chains from one sample sequenced in a study of T cell changes during pregnancy in multiple sclerosis. Only in-frame clones appear in the TCRdb table, and some are missing; sequencing was by immunoSEQ multiplex PCR. The repertoire consists of fewer than 45,000 clones, with more than 85% occurring once and the leading ten covering 0.5% to 0.65%. The sequencing used CD4+ T cells from peripheral blood mononuclear cells, collected in the third trimester of pregnancy. The receptors were gathered from a female donor with multiple sclerosis, enrolled in a pregnancy study.

The chain couples TRBV6-5 to TRBJ1-2, with D tentatively TRBD1 (6 bases). Trimming pared 2 bases from V and 2 bases from J, leaving 12 bases between. The CDR3 totals 15 residues. Germline CDR1 reads MNHEY; CDR2 reads SVGAGI. CDR3 nucleotides: TGTGCCAGCAGTTACGATAACAGGGTCAACTATGGCTACACCTTC. Protein sequence: CASSYDNRVNYGYTF.

This chain connects TRBV19 to TRBJ1-1, with TRBD1 identical over 7 bases. The CDR3 sequence is 15 residues long. V shed 5 bases, J shed 2 bases, and the junction held 8 bases outside the gene matches. Germline V gives CDR1 LNHDA, CDR2 SQIVND (reference sequence). The DNA of the CDR3 is TGTGCCAGTAGTTCACGGGACAGCTATAACACTGAAGCTTTCTTT. This gives the protein CASSSRDSYNTEAFF.

CDR3 sequence reads: CASSLRQGRPSSGANVLTF. CDR3 in DNA: TGTGCCAGCAGCCTAAGACAGGGGAGACCTTCCTCTGGGGCCAACGTCCTGACTTTC. The chain couples TRBV9 to TRBJ2-6; 8 bases are shared with TRBD1. V trimming: 4 bases; J trimming: 0 bases; junction bases outside the gene matches: 12. The V gene's germline CDR1 is SGDLS and CDR2 YYNGEE. This CDR3 contains 19 residues. The full variable domain, its missing parts supplied by reference TRBV9 and TRBJ2-6, is DSGVTQTPKHLITATGQRVTLRCSPRSGDLSVYWYQQSLDQGLQFLIQYYNGEERAKGNILERFSAQQFPDLHSELNLSSLELGDSALYFCASSLRQGRPSSGANVLTFGAGSRLTVL.

The rearrangement joins TRBV5-1 to TRBJ2-5; 7 bases line up with TRBD2. The CDR3 runs to 16 residues. From germline, CDR1 is SGHRS and CDR2 YFSETQ. Trimming cost V 4 bases and J 1 base; bases outside gene matches: 10. The DNA for the CDR3 is TGCGCCAGCAGCCTCCGACTAGCTGGGACCCAAGAGACCCAGTACTTC. It is translated as CASSLRLAGTQETQYF.

V gene TRBV2 combines with J gene TRBJ2-7; 7 bases match TRBD2. The CDR3 runs 15 residues. The germline V gene encodes CDR1 SNHLY and CDR2 FYNNEI. Losses at the gene ends were 4 bases for V and 1 base for J; bases not matched to a gene: 7. The CDR3 region has the DNA TGTGCCAGCAGTGTGGGGAGGGACCCATCCTACGAGCAGTACTTC. Translated: CASSVGRDPSYEQYF.

The V and J genes are TRBV19 and TRBJ2-1; the match to TRBD2 covers 10 bases. CDR1 is LNHDA and CDR2 is SQIVND in the germline V gene (reference sequence). V dropped 2 bases and J dropped 1; count of bases not matched to a gene: 8. The CDR3 contains 18 residues. CDR3 sequence: CASSIRPLAGASYNEQFF. As DNA, the CDR3 is TGTGCCAGTAGTATAAGGCCCCTAGCGGGAGCTTCCTACAATGAGCAGTTCTTC.

This chain connects TRBV5-1 to TRBJ1-1; 7 positions match TRBD1. The V gene end was trimmed by 5 bases and the J gene end by 4 bases; junction bases not matched to a gene: 5. The CDR3 has 13 amino acids. Germline values: CDR1 SGHRS, CDR2 YFSETQ. The chain's CDR3 is CASSPQGSTEAFF. The CDR3 nucleotides read TGCGCCAGCAGTCCACAGGGGAGCACTGAAGCTTTCTTT.

V gene TRBV25-1 combines with J gene TRBJ2-7, with 7 bases that match TRBD1. Per the germline V gene, CDR1 is MGHDK and CDR2 is SYGVNS. V lost 6 bases, J lost 6 bases, and 5 bases stayed unmatched. This CDR3 comprises 12 residues. The CDR3 spells CASRKGAGEQYF. CDR3 bases: TGTGCCAGCAGGAAGGGGGCTGGCGAGCAGTACTTC.

This clone occurred a few times. This CDR3 reads CASSQALATFNEKLFF. CDR3 in DNA: TGCGCCAGCAGCCAAGCCCTGGCAACCTTTAATGAAAAACTGTTTTTT. The gene calls are TRBV4-3 and TRBJ1-4; D is unresolved. Trimming removed 1 base from V and 4 bases from J, with 13 bases in between. The CDR3 is made up of 16 amino acids. From germline, CDR1 is LGHNA and CDR2 YSLEER.

The V gene is TRBV5-8, the J gene TRBJ2-3, with D possibly matching TRBD2 (6 bases). The CDR3 loop spans 14 amino acids. CDR1 is SGHTS, CDR2 YDEGEE, per germline. V dropped 4 bases and J dropped 2 bases, with 11 bases sitting between them. The CDR3 loop reads CASSGWEVTDTQYF. Written as DNA, the CDR3 is TGTGCCAGCAGCGGGTGGGAGGTCACAGATACGCAGTATTTT. Based on the CDR3 plus reference TRBV5-8 and TRBJ2-3, the full variable domain is EAGVTQSPTHLIKTRGQQATLRCSPISGHTSVYWYQQALGLGLQFLLWYDEGEERNRGNFPPRFSGRQFPNYSSELNVNALELEDSALYLCASSGWEVTDTQYFGPGTRLTVL.

The rearrangement joins TRBV7-2 to TRBJ1-6; 8 bases line up with TRBD1. V shed 5 bases, J shed 5 bases, and the junction held 8 bases outside the gene matches. The CDR3 runs 16 residues. Germline V CDR1 and CDR2: SGHTA, FQGNSA. Here the CDR3 reads CASSLLTGANNSPLHF. The CDR3 region has the DNA TGTGCCAGCAGCCTGCTGACAGGGGCAAATAATTCACCCCTCCACTTT.

The V gene is TRBV5-4, the J gene TRBJ1-2; D is possibly TRBD1 (5 bases). Trimming stripped 5 bases from V and 0 bases from J, with 8 bases between. The CDR3 runs to 13 residues. Germline values: CDR1 SGHNT, CDR2 YYREEE (reference sequence). CDR3 DNA sequence: TGTGCCAGCAGTTTGACAGCTAACTATGGCTACACCTTC. The encoded protein is CASSLTANYGYTF. The whole variable domain, remainder taken from reference TRBV5-4 and TRBJ1-2, is ETGVTQSPTHLIKTRGQQVTLRCSSQSGHNTVSWYQQALGQGPQFIFQYYREEENGRGNFPPRFSGLQFPNYSSELNVNALELDDSALYLCASSLTANYGYTFGSGTRLTVV.

The chain has TRBV15 and TRBJ1-6; D gene unclear. The V gene's germline CDR1 is LNHNV and CDR2 YYDKDF (reference sequence). Between the trimmed V and J ends, which lost 3 bases and 8 bases, there was a span of 5 bases. The CDR3 totals 12 residues. The CDR3 spells CATSRTDSPLHF. The CDR3 coding sequence is TGTGCCACCAGCAGGACTGATTCACCCCTCCACTTT. The complete variable domain, with remaining parts taken from reference TRBV15 and TRBJ1-6, reads DAMVIQNPRYQVTQFGKPVTLSCSQTLNHNVMYWYQQKSSQAPKLLFHYYDKDFNNEADTPDNFQSRRPNTSFCFLDIRSPGLGDTAMYLCATSRTDSPLHFGNGTRLTVT.

V is TRBV7-2 and J is TRBJ2-3, with 7 bases that match TRBD2. The CDR3 covers 18 residues. Trimming at V came to 1 base and at J to 0 bases, leaving 10 bases not matched to a gene. Looked up from germline, CDR1 is SGHTA and CDR2 is FQGNSA. This CDR3 is CASSLDPSGGGSTDTQYF. The CDR3 DNA follows: TGTGCCAGCAGCTTAGATCCTTCTGGCGGGGGTAGCACAGATACGCAGTATTTT.

The chain joins TRBV5-8 to TRBJ1-2, with 7 bases matching TRBD1. Germline lookup yields CDR1 SGHTS and CDR2 YDEGEE. The CDR3 is 15 amino acids. The ends lost 2 bases at V and 4 bases at J; junction bases unmatched: 8. The DNA of the CDR3 is TGTGCCAGCAGCTTAACCGACAGGGTCCCCTATGGCTACACCTTC. Translating it yields CASSLTDRVPYGYTF.

The chain recombines TRBV12-5 with TRBJ1-2, with D unresolved. Germline V gene sequence: CDR1 LGHNT, CDR2 FRNRAP. The CDR3 is 12 amino acids. Trimming left V 7 bases short and J 8 bases short, with 14 bases between. CDR3 sequence: CASAKDRSGYTF. The CDR3 DNA is TGTGCTAGTGCCAAAGATAGATCGGGCTACACCTTC.

CDR3 sequence: CASSPLADLNNEQFF. In DNA form, the CDR3 reads TGTGCCAGCAGCCCTTTAGCGGATCTTAACAATGAGCAGTTCTTC. The V and J genes are TRBV7-3 and TRBJ2-1; D might be TRBD2 (6 bases). The length of the CDR3 is 15 residues. Trimming cost V 5 bases and J 5 bases, with 16 bases left between them. Germline CDR1 and CDR2: SGHTA and FQGTGA. Looking up the rest from reference TRBV7-3 and TRBJ2-1 gives the full variable domain: GAGVSQTPSNKVTEKGKYVELRCDPISGHTALYWYRQSLGQGPEFLIYFQGTGAADDSGLPNDRFFAVRPEGSVSTLKIQRTERGDSAVYLCASSPLADLNNEQFFGPGTRLTVL.

V usage is TRBV5-1 and J usage is TRBJ2-3; the D is unclear. V lost 1 base, J lost 0 bases, and 3 bases lay in between. The CDR3 is made up of 13 amino acids. Per germline, CDR1 SGHRS and CDR2 YFSETQ. DNA of the CDR3: TGCGCCAGCAGCTTGCCTAGCACAGATACGCAGTATTTT. Amino acids: CASSLPSTDTQYF.

J is TRBJ2-7 and V is TRBV29-1, with TRBD2 identical over 11 bases. Germline trimming cut 7 bases from V and 3 bases from J; bases unmatched to any gene: 8. Germline V lookup: CDR1 SQVTM, CDR2 ANQGSEA. The CDR3 runs 14 residues. This CDR3 is CSALVAGGGYEQYF. For the CDR3, the DNA is TGCAGCGCCCTAGTAGCGGGAGGGGGCTACGAGCAGTACTTC.

V is TRBV28 and J is TRBJ1-2; 8 bases are a match to TRBD1. J was trimmed by 2 bases and V by 7 bases; bases with no gene match: 9. CDR1 MDHEN and CDR2 SYDVKM come from the germline V gene. The CDR3 covers 15 residues. The CDR3 coding sequence is TGTGCCAGCAATTCCGACAGGGGCAAAAACTATGGCTACACCTTC. Translation gives CASNSDRGKNYGYTF.

This chain uses TRBV6-6 with TRBJ2-1, with TRBD1 as a possible D gene (5 bases). The CDR3 has 12 amino acids. Trimming stripped 10 bases from V and 0 bases from J, with 7 bases between. Germline CDR1 MNHNY, CDR2 SVGAGI (reference sequence). The chain's CDR3 is CATGYSYNEQFF. CDR3 nucleotides: TGTGCCACAGGGTACTCCTACAATGAGCAGTTCTTC.

The chain combines TRBV7-3 with TRBJ2-1, with D possibly being TRBD2 (6 bases). With 2 bases removed from V and 12 bases from J, the gap between germline ends came to 20 bases. Germline CDR1 reads SGHTA; CDR2 reads FQGTGA. CDR3 length: 15 residues. In DNA, the CDR3 is TGTGCCAGCAGCTTAGGGGGGTTTTGGTACGAGGGGCAGTTCTTC. It encodes CASSLGGFWYEGQFF.

The chain is built from TRBV28 and TRBJ2-5; 11 nucleotides line up with TRBD2. This CDR3 region has 15 residues. The J segment lost 4 bases and the V segment lost 6 bases, leaving 7 bases of the junction unmatched. Germline V gene lookup returns CDR1 MDHEN and CDR2 SYDVKM. The CDR3 nucleotides are TGTGCCAGCAGCCGAACAACTAGCGGGGGAGAGACCCAGTACTTC. Amino acids: CASSRTTSGGETQYF.

The chain carries TRBV7-8 and TRBJ2-7; 13 nucleotides agree with TRBD2. Trimming took 1 base from V and 4 from J; bases not matched to a gene: 13. The CDR3 extends over 19 amino acids. Looked up from germline, CDR1 is SGHVS and CDR2 is FQNEAQ. DNA of the CDR3: TGTGCCAGCAGCTTAGTCGGAATGATGACTAGCGGGAGGTCGTACGAGCAGTACTTC. It codes for CASSLVGMMTSGRSYEQYF.

V is TRBV27 and J is TRBJ2-5; possibly TRBD2 for D (5 bases). This CDR3 has 15 residues. Germline values: CDR1 MNHEY, CDR2 SMNVEV (reference sequence). Trimming cost V 3 bases and J 5 bases, with 16 bases left between them. The CDR3 nucleotides are TGTGCCAGCAGTTTCCTCGGGGATGTTCAGGAGACCCAGTACTTC. It codes for CASSFLGDVQETQYF.